This T cell receptor beta chain was sequenced during a study of T cells in Graves' hyperthyroidism and ophthalmopathy. On the study more broadly: Before treatment of any kind, peripheral blood was taken at initial diagnosis.

Diagnostic decisions used clinical symptoms, serum thyroxine and TRAb, thyroid ultrasound and orbital computed tomography. From more than 8 ml of fresh peripheral blood, PBMCs were isolated. Amplification of TCR beta CDR3 regions was performed using RNA transcripts as template. The TCR CDR3 was amplified in a first-round RT-PCR using the HTBI primer set. From the multiplex PCR reads, TCRdb called clonotypes with MiXCR, one entry per CDR3 protein. The top ten clones hold 15% to 18% of a sample with 300,000 to 450,000 distinct CDR3 sequences, about a sixth of them seen once. Study-wide results and limits: Among clonotypes expanded in thyroid above 0.001, most were also found in blood.

This clonotype appeared many times. Its target is not known. This clonotype was obtained from a woman aged 40 to 49 with Graves' ophthalmopathy. What was sequenced was blood.

DNA of the CDR3: TGTGCCGTGGCGGGAGTTTTCAAAAACATTCAGTACTTC. Translating gives CAVAGVFKNIQYF. The J gene is TRBJ2-4, the V gene TRBV28; 7 bases align to TRBD2. From germline, CDR1 is MDHEN and CDR2 SYDVKM. This CDR3 region has 13 residues. The J segment lost 3 bases and the V segment lost 11 bases, leaving 7 bases of the junction unmatched. The entire variable domain, with the rest obtained from reference TRBV28 and TRBJ2-4, is as follows: DVKVTQSSRYLVKRTGEKVFLECVQDMDHENMFWYRQDPGLGLRLIYFSYDVKMKEKGDIPEGYSVSREKKERFSLILESASTNQTSMYLCAVAGVFKNIQYFGAGTRLSVL.